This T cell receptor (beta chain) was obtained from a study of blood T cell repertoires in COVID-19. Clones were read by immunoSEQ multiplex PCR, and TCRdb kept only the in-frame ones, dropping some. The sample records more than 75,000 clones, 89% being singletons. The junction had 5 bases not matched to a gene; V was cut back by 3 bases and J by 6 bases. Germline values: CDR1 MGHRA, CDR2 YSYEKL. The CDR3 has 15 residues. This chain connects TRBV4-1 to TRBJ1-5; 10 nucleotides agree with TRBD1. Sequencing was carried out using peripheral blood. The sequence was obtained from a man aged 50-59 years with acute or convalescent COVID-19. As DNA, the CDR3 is TGCGCCAGCAGCCAGACGGACAGGGGGATTCAGCCCCAGCATTTT. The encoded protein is CASSQTDRGIQPQHF.